The 28 T cell receptor beta chains below come from one sample, sequenced in a study of T cells after yellow fever vaccination. TCRdb fed the 5' RACE reads into MiXCR, producing one record per CDR3 protein. The sample has under 600,000 distinct CDR3 sequences; approximately 12% are singletons. Here the sequenced sample was PBMCs, taken on the day of the yellow fever booster vaccination. Receptors were obtained from a man aged 30 to 45 who received the YFV17D yellow fever vaccine.

The chain recombines TRBV27 with TRBJ2-1; tentative D call: TRBD2 (5 bases). This CDR3 has 13 amino acids. Trimming stripped 8 bases from V and 6 bases from J, with 14 bases between. CDR1 and CDR2 (germline): MNHEY, SMNVEV (reference sequence). In DNA, the CDR3 is TGTGCCAGCGGGCTTTCGGAGGTCAATGAGCAGTTCTTC. Protein: CASGLSEVNEQFF.

This chain links TRBV29-1 with TRBJ1-2; D is ambiguous. The V end lost 3 bases, the J end lost 0 bases, and 8 bases lay between the germline ends. The CDR3 has 13 amino acids. Germline lookup yields CDR1 SQVTM and CDR2 ANQGSEA. The CDR3 DNA reads as TGCAGCGTTGACGCAATCACTAACTATGGCTACACCTTC. Amino acid sequence: CSVDAITNYGYTF.

The chain uses TRBV29-1 and TRBJ2-3, with 8 bases identical to TRBD2. In germline, CDR1 is SQVTM, CDR2 ANQGSEA. With V trimmed by 0 bases and J by 2 bases, 7 bases remained unmatched. The CDR3 covers 16 residues. CDR3 protein: CSVEELTSDYTDTQYF. CDR3 bases: TGCAGCGTTGAAGAGCTGACTAGCGACTACACAGATACGCAGTATTTT.

This clonotype was counted between two and nine times. The rearrangement uses TRBV19 and TRBJ2-5; D is ambiguous. Germline CDR1 reads LNHDA; CDR2 reads SQIVND (reference sequence). The CDR3 contains 12 residues. Trimming took 8 bases from V and 4 from J, leaving 11 bases between them. Here the CDR3 reads CASGEVGETQYF. The CDR3 DNA sequence: TGTGCCAGTGGAGAAGTGGGAGAGACCCAGTACTTC.

This clonotype was counted between two and nine times. The chain combines TRBV29-1 with TRBJ2-1, with 9 bases identical to TRBD2. Germline V gene data show CDR1 as SQVTM and CDR2 as ANQGSEA. This CDR3 contains 13 residues. The V gene end was trimmed by 4 bases and the J gene end by 12 bases; junction bases not matched to a gene: 10. The CDR3 sequence is CSVGGGRAAVQFF. The CDR3 bases are TGCAGCGTTGGCGGCGGGAGGGCCGCGGTGCAGTTCTTC.

This clonotype was seen only a few times. The chain is built from TRBV7-9 and TRBJ2-2, with 8 bases that match TRBD1. After removal of 6 bases from V and 4 bases from J, the junction contained 10 bases not matched to a gene. This CDR3 spans 16 amino acids. From germline, CDR1 is SEHNR and CDR2 FQNEAQ (reference sequence). The CDR3 loop is CASRTSDRGGTGELFF. The CDR3 DNA reads TGTGCCAGCAGAACCTCCGACAGGGGAGGCACCGGGGAGCTGTTTTTT.

This clonotype has just a few counts. The rearrangement links TRBV12-3 or TRBV12-4 to TRBJ2-7; D might be TRBD2 (5 bases). This CDR3 has 14 residues. Trimming stripped 2 bases from V and 3 bases from J, with 11 bases between. CDR3 DNA sequence: TGTGCCAGCAGTTTAACCCCGAGGGACTACGAGCAGTACTTC. It specifies CASSLTPRDYEQYF.

V is TRBV9 and J is TRBJ2-1; TRBD2 might be the D (6 bases). Per germline, CDR1 SGDLS and CDR2 YYNGEE. The CDR3 loop spans 15 amino acids. V lost 0 bases to trimming and J lost 8 bases, with 15 bases between them. As DNA, the CDR3 is TGTGCCAGCAGCGTAGGAGGAGGGAGACTTCATGAGCAGTTCTTC. Translation: CASSVGGGRLHEQFF. The full variable domain, its missing parts supplied by reference TRBV9 and TRBJ2-1, is DSGVTQTPKHLITATGQRVTLRCSPRSGDLSVYWYQQSLDQGLQFLIQYYNGEERAKGNILERFSAQQFPDLHSELNLSSLELGDSALYFCASSVGGGRLHEQFFGPGTRLTVL.

V is TRBV19 and J is TRBJ2-1; 9 nucleotides match TRBD1. The CDR3 extends over 15 amino acids. J lost 4 bases, V lost 4 bases, and 5 bases had no gene match. Per germline, CDR1 LNHDA and CDR2 SQIVND (reference sequence). CDR3 amino acids: CASSTGQGFYNEQFF. The CDR3 DNA is TGTGCCAGTAGTACCGGACAGGGGTTTTACAATGAGCAGTTCTTC.

The CDR3 bases are TGTGCCAGCAGCTTAACGTGGGACGGTAATTCACCCCTCCACTTT. Its translation is CASSLTWDGNSPLHF. The genes are TRBV7-3 and TRBJ1-6, with D possibly TRBD1 on 5 matching bases. V was clipped by 0 bases and J by 6 bases, with 9 bases between them. The CDR3 is made up of 15 amino acids. The germline gives CDR1 SGHTA, CDR2 FQGTGA. Complete variable domain (other parts from reference TRBV7-3 and TRBJ1-6): GAGVSQTPSNKVTEKGKYVELRCDPISGHTALYWYRQSLGQGPEFLIYFQGTGAADDSGLPNDRFFAVRPEGSVSTLKIQRTERGDSAVYLCASSLTWDGNSPLHFGNGTRLTVT.

The CDR3 protein is CASSPQQGGRRQYF. CDR3 nucleotide sequence: TGCGCCAGCAGCCCTCAACAGGGTGGTCGGAGGCAGTACTTC. V is TRBV5-1 and J is TRBJ2-7, with a weak D call TRBD1 (6 bases). Trimming cost V 4 bases and J 9 bases, with 20 bases left between them. CDR3 length: 14 residues. Germline loops: CDR1 SGHRS, CDR2 YFSETQ.

The CDR3 spells CSARDPQGADEQYF. In DNA, the CDR3 is TGCAGTGCTAGAGATCCACAGGGGGCCGACGAGCAGTACTTC. V and J are TRBV20-1 and TRBJ2-7, with 9 bases lining up with TRBD1. Germline assignment: CDR1 DFQATT and CDR2 SNEGSKA (reference sequence). With 0 bases clipped from V and 5 bases from J, the junction kept 5 bases outside the gene matches. There are 14 residues in the CDR3.

This clonotype has a handful of counts. The chain employs TRBV20-1 and TRBJ2-4, with D perhaps given as TRBD1 or TRBD2 (5 bases each). The germline V and J ends were trimmed by 1 base and 0 bases, with 13 bases remaining between them. CDR1 is DFQATT, CDR2 SNEGSKA, per germline (reference sequence). The CDR3 consists of 16 residues. For the CDR3, the DNA is TGCAGTGCTAGAGGGCCTTGGGGGATAGCCAAAAACATTCAGTACTTC. Amino acids: CSARGPWGIAKNIQYF.

The V call is TRBV12-3 or TRBV12-4, the J call TRBJ2-7; 8 nucleotides agree with TRBD1. V was pared by 3 bases and J by 2 bases, with 6 bases of the junction left unmatched. CDR3 size: 15 residues. CDR3 sequence (DNA): TGTGCCAGCAGTTTCGAAGACAGGGGTCCCTACGAGCAGTACTTC. Translating it yields CASSFEDRGPYEQYF.

This clonotype came up a few times. The chain is built from TRBV24-1 and TRBJ1-1; D is perhaps TRBD1 (5 bases). The germline CDR1 and CDR2 sequences are KGHDR and SFDVKD. V gave up 7 bases and J gave up 8 bases, with 10 bases separating them. There are 11 residues in the CDR3. The CDR3 spells CATRGRTEAFF. CDR3 coding DNA: TGTGCCACCAGGGGACGGACGGAAGCTTTCTTT.

V usage is TRBV18 and J usage is TRBJ2-2; D unclear. V lost 2 bases and J 6 bases, leaving 4 bases between the germline ends. The germline CDR1 and CDR2 sequences are KGHSH and LQKENI. CDR3 length equals 12 residues. The CDR3 DNA reads TGTGCCAGCTCACCAGTGCCCGGGGAGCTGTTTTTT. Its translation: CASSPVPGELFF.

The chain has TRBV9 and TRBJ2-3; 7 bases align to TRBD2. Germline lookup yields CDR1 SGDLS and CDR2 YYNGEE. The CDR3 is 17 residues long. V lost 3 bases to trimming and J lost 2 bases; unmatched junction nucleotides: 12. CDR3 amino acids: CASSAQAGRDPTDTQYF. CDR3 nucleotides: TGTGCCAGCAGCGCCCAAGCGGGGCGGGACCCCACAGATACGCAGTATTTT.

This clonotype was picked up a small number of times. The J gene is TRBJ2-7, the V gene TRBV4-2; a weak D match, TRBD1 (6 bases). Per germline, CDR1 LGHNA and CDR2 YNFKEQ. V lost 4 bases to trimming and J lost 5 bases, with 12 bases between them. The CDR3 totals 13 residues. The CDR3 loop is CASSLNGGHEQYF. CDR3 coding DNA: TGTGCCAGCAGCCTAAATGGGGGCCACGAGCAGTACTTC.

This clonotype came up many times. This chain joins TRBV28 and TRBJ2-7; TRBD1 matches 10 bases. The CDR3 has 14 residues. Germline V gene lookup returns CDR1 MDHEN and CDR2 SYDVKM. With 7 bases clipped from V and 3 bases from J, the junction kept 6 bases outside the gene matches. Here the CDR3 reads CASISGQGYYEQYF. The CDR3 bases are TGTGCCAGCATCTCGGGACAGGGGTACTACGAGCAGTACTTC.

Only a few counts were recorded for this clonotype. The chain is built from TRBV15 and TRBJ1-1; D is uncertain. The germline V gene has CDR1 LNHNV and CDR2 YYDKDF (reference sequence). V gave up 2 bases and J gave up 1 base, with 17 bases separating them. The CDR3 consists of 17 residues. The chain's CDR3 is CATSRHSPGIPNTEAFF. The CDR3 coding sequence is TGTGCCACCAGCAGACACTCCCCGGGGATTCCGAACACTGAAGCTTTCTTT.

In DNA form, the CDR3 reads TGTGCCAGCAGCTTAGATAGCGGGAGGGCCGTCGAGCAGTTCTTC. Translation gives CASSLDSGRAVEQFF. This sequence joins TRBV7-2 and TRBJ2-1, with TRBD2 matching over 11 bases. The CDR3 consists of 15 residues. Germline loops: CDR1 SGHTA, CDR2 FQGNSA. Trimming at V came to 1 base and at J to 10 bases, leaving 6 bases not matched to a gene.

The chain recombines TRBV20-1 with TRBJ1-2, with D maybe TRBD1 (6 bases). The V gene's germline CDR1 is DFQATT and CDR2 SNEGSKA (reference sequence). Trimming pared 2 bases from V and 4 bases from J, leaving 11 bases between. CDR3 size: 13 residues. The CDR3 protein is CSARSRGGYGYTF. The CDR3 DNA reads as TGCAGTGCTAGAAGCAGGGGCGGCTATGGCTACACCTTC.

The chain has TRBV20-1 and TRBJ2-3, with 7 bases lining up with TRBD2. Germline V gene data show CDR1 as DFQATT and CDR2 as SNEGSKA (reference sequence). The CDR3 length is 15 residues. V was pared by 6 bases and J by 2 bases, with 11 bases of the junction left unmatched. CDR3 nucleotide sequence: TGCAGTGCCACCGGGACTAACCCAATCACAGATACGCAGTATTTT. It is translated as CSATGTNPITDTQYF.

The CDR3 protein is CASSPQGRTNYGYTF. The CDR3 nucleotides read TGCGCCAGCAGCCCTCAGGGAAGGACCAACTATGGCTACACCTTC. This chain uses TRBV5-1 with TRBJ1-2; D is possibly TRBD1 (5 bases). CDR1 SGHRS and CDR2 YFSETQ come from the germline V gene. This CDR3 has 15 residues. The V end lost 4 bases, the J end lost 2 bases, and 15 bases lay between the germline ends.

This clonotype was picked up many times. This chain links TRBV9 with TRBJ2-2; the D gene is possibly TRBD2 (6 bases). CDR1 and CDR2 from the germline V gene are SGDLS and YYNGEE. The V end was cut by 3 bases, the J end by 5 bases, with 14 bases between. The length of the CDR3 is 15 residues. The CDR3 spells CASSGIGGWTGELFF. The CDR3 DNA follows: TGTGCCAGCAGCGGGATCGGGGGTTGGACCGGGGAGCTGTTTTTT. The entire variable domain, with the rest obtained from reference TRBV9 and TRBJ2-2, is as follows: DSGVTQTPKHLITATGQRVTLRCSPRSGDLSVYWYQQSLDQGLQFLIQYYNGEERAKGNILERFSAQQFPDLHSELNLSSLELGDSALYFCASSGIGGWTGELFFGEGSRLTVL.

This clonotype appeared a few times. The rearrangement joins TRBV24-1 to TRBJ1-5, with 9 nucleotides matching TRBD1. CDR3 length: 15 residues. Trimming cost V 7 bases and J 7 bases; bases outside gene matches: 10. The germline V gene has CDR1 KGHDR and CDR2 SFDVKD. CDR3 loop: CATSPSGQGVQPQHF. CDR3 nucleotide sequence: TGTGCCACCAGCCCTTCGGGACAGGGAGTGCAGCCCCAGCATTTT.

V and J are TRBV14 and TRBJ2-3, with D unclear. Trimming took off 1 base at V and 2 bases at J, with 10 bases between the two ends. Germline CDR1 SGHDN, CDR2 FVKESK. CDR3 length: 15 residues. The CDR3 protein is CASSQGGLITDTQYF. For the CDR3, the DNA is TGTGCCAGCAGCCAAGGAGGTCTGATCACAGATACGCAGTATTTT.

The J gene is TRBJ2-4, the V gene TRBV2; 7 bases match TRBD1. Looked up from germline, CDR1 is SNHLY and CDR2 is FYNNEI. V trimming: 2 bases; J trimming: 10 bases; junction bases outside the gene matches: 11. The CDR3 totals 15 residues. The CDR3 DNA is TGTGCCAGCAGTGAATCCGGGACAGCTCAACGAATTCAGTACTTC. Translating it yields CASSESGTAQRIQYF.